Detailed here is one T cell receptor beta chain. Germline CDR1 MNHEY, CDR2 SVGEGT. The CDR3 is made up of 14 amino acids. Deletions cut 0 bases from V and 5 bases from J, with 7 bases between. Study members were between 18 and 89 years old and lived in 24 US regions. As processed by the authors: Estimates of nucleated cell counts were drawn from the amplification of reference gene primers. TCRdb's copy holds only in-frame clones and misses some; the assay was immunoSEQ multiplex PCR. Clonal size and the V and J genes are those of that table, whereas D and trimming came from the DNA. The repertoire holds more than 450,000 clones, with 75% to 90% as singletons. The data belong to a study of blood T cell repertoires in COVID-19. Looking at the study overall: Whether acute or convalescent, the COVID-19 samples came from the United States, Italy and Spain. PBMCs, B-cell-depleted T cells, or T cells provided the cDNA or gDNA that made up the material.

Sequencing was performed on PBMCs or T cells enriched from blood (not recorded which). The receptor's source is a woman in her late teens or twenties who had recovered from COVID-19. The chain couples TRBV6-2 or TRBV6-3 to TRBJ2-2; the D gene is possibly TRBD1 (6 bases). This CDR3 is CASSYSRGTGELFF. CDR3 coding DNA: TGTGCCAGCAGTTACTCTAGGGGGACCGGGGAGCTGTTTTTT.